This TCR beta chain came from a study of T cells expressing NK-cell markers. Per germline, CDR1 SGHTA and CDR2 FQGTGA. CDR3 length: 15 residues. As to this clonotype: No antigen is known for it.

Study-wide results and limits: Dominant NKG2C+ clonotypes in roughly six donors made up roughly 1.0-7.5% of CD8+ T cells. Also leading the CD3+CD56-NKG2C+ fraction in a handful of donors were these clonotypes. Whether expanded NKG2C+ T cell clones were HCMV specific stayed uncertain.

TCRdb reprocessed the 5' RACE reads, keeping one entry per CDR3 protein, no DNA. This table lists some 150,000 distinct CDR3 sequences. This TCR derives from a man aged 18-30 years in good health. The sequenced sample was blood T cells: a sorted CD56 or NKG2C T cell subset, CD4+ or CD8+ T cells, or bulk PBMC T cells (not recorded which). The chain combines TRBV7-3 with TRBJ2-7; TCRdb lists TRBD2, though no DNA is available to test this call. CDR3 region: CASSFREAPRPEQYF. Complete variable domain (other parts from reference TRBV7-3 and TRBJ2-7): GAGVSQTPSNKVTEKGKYVELRCDPISGHTALYWYRQSLGQGPEFLIYFQGTGAADDSGLPNDRFFAVRPEGSVSTLKIQRTERGDSAVYLCASSFREAPRPEQYFGPGTRLTVT.